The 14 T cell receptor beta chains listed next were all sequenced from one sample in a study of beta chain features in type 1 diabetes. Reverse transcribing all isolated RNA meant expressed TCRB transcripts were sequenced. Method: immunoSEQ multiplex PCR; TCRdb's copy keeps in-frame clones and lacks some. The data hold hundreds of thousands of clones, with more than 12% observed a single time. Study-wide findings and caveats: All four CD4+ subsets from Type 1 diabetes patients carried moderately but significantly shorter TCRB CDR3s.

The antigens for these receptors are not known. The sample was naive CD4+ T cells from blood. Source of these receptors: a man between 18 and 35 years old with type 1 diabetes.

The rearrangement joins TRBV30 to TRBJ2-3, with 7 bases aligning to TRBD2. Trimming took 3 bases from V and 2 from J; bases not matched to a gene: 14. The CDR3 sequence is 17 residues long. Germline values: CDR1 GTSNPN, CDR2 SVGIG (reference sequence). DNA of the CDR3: TGTGCCTGGAGGTCCGCACGAGGCGGGGGACCCACAGATACGCAGTATTTT. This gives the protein CAWRSARGGGPTDTQYF.

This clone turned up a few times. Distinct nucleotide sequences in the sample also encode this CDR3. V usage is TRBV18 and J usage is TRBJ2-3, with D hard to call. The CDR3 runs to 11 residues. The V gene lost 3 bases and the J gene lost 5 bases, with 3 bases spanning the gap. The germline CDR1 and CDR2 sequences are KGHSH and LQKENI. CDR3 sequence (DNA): TGTGCCAGCTCACCTGAAGATACGCAGTATTTT. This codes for CASSPEDTQYF.

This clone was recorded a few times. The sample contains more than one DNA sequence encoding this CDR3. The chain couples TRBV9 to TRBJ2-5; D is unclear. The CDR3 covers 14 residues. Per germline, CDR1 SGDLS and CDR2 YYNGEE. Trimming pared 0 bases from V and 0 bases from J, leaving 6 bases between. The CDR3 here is CASSVAGNQETQYF. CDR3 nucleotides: TGTGCCAGCAGCGTAGCTGGGAACCAAGAGACCCAGTACTTC.

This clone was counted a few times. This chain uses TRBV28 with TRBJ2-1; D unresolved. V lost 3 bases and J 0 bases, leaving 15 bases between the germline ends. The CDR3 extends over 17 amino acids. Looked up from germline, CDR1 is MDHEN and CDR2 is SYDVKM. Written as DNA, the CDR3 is TGTGCCAGCAGTTTCCGAGTTCACAGTGGCTCCTACAATGAGCAGTTCTTC. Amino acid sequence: CASSFRVHSGSYNEQFF.

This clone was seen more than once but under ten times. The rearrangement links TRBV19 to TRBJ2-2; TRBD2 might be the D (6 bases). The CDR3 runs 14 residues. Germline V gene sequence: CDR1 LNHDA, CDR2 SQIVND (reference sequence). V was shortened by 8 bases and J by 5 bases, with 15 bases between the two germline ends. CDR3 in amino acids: CASLAYWATGELFF. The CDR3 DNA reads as TGTGCCAGTCTAGCGTACTGGGCAACCGGGGAGCTGTTTTTT.

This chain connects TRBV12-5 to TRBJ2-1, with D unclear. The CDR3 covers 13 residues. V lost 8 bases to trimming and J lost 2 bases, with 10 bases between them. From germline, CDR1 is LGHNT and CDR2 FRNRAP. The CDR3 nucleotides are TGTGCTAGTTCGGGCCCAACCTACAATGAGCAGTTCTTC. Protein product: CASSGPTYNEQFF.

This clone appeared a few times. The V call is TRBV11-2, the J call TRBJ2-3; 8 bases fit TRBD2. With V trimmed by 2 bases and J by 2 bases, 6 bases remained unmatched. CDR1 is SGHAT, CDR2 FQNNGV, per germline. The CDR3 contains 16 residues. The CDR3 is CASSLMSGGYTDTQYF. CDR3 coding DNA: TGTGCCAGCAGCTTAATGAGCGGGGGTTACACAGATACGCAGTATTTT.

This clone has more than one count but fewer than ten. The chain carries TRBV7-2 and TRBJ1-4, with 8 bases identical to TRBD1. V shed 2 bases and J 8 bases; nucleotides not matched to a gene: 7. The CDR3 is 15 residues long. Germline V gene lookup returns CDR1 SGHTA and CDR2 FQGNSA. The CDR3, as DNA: TGTGCCAGCAGCTTAAATGGACAGGGTGGAGAAAAACTGTTTTTT. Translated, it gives CASSLNGQGGEKLFF.

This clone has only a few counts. CDR3 nucleotide sequence: TGTGCCAGCAGCCCCCGACTAGCGGGGCTATACAATGAGCAGTTCTTC. Amino acids: CASSPRLAGLYNEQFF. This chain connects TRBV7-3 to TRBJ2-1; 11 nucleotides align to TRBD2. CDR1 is SGHTA and CDR2 is FQGTGA in the germline V gene. The CDR3 covers 16 residues. V gave up 5 bases and J gave up 4 bases; unmatched junction bases: 7.

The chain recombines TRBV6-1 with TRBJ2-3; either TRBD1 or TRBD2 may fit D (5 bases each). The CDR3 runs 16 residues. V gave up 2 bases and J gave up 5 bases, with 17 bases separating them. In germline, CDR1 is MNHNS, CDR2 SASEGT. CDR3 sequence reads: CASSERGLRGQDTQYF. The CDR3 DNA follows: TGTGCCAGCAGTGAACGTGGATTGAGGGGCCAAGATACGCAGTATTTT.

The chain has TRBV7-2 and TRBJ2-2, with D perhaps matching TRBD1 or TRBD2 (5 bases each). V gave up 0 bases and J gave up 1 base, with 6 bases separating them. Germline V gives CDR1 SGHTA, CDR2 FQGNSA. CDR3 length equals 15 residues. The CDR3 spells CASSLAGGNTGELFF. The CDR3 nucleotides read TGTGCCAGCAGCTTAGCTGGGGGGAACACCGGGGAGCTGTTTTTT. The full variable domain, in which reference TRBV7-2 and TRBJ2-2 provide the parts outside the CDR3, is GAGVSQSPSNKVTEKGKDVELRCDPISGHTALYWYRQSLGQGLEFLIYFQGNSAPDKSGLPSDRFSAERTGGSVSTLTIQRTQQEDSAVYLCASSLAGGNTGELFFGEGSRLTVL.

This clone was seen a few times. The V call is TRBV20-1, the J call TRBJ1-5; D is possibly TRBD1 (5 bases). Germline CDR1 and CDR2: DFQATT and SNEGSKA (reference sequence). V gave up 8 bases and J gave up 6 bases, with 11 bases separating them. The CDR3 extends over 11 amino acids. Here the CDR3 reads CSPPRGQPQHF. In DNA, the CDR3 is TGCAGTCCCCCGAGGGGTCAGCCCCAGCATTTT.

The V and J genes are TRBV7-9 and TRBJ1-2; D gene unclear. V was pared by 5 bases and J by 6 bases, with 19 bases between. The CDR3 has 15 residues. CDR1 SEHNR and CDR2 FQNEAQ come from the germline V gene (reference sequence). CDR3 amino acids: CASSPRGDGLHGYTF. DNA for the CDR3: TGTGCCAGCAGCCCAAGAGGAGATGGTTTGCATGGCTACACCTTC.

The CDR3 sequence is CASSSGTGENEQFF. The CDR3 coding sequence is TGTGCCAGCAGTTCGGGGACAGGGGAGAATGAGCAGTTCTTC. J is TRBJ2-1 and V is TRBV27; TRBD1 agrees at 10 bases. Trimming cost V 4 bases and J 7 bases; bases outside gene matches: 4. The CDR3 covers 14 residues. Germline V gives CDR1 MNHEY, CDR2 SMNVEV (reference sequence).